Given below is one T cell receptor beta chain in context. Membership in each cohort depended on participant-reported clinical history. Authors' analysis steps: Reference gene primer amplification gave nucleated cell count estimates. Repertoires were generated with immunoSEQ multiplex PCR, while TCRdb's copy carries only in-frame clones and drops some. D and trimming come from the DNA, and the V and J calls and clone size come from that table. Here the sample spans fewer than 250,000 clones, over 75% being singletons. The data originate from a study of blood T cell repertoires in COVID-19. Study background: Either two negative PCRs, clearance, or symptom resolution qualified Cohort 3 donors as recovered.

CDR1 is SGHTA, CDR2 FQGNSA, per germline. Trimming pared 0 bases from V and 10 bases from J, leaving 13 bases between. The CDR3 is made up of 15 amino acids. The gene calls are TRBV7-2 and TRBJ1-6, with a weak D call TRBD1 (6 bases). Material for sequencing was PBMCs or T cells enriched from blood (not recorded which). The origin of this receptor is a man aged 25-45 years in a cohort exposed to, infected with or recovered from COVID-19 (not recorded which). The CDR3, as DNA: TGTGCCAGCAGCTTAGCGGGGGCAGAGGGATCACCCCTCCACTTT. Translating it yields CASSLAGAEGSPLHF.